The 27 T cell receptor beta chains given below trace back to one sample, sequenced in a study of OX40 agonist ivuxolimab in advanced cancers. Library preparation used the immunoSEQ multiplex PCR assay. The immuneACCESS repertoire file appears here via TCRdb, limited to in-frame rearrangements. These files lack a portion of the clones; in checked studies, under half of the deficit traces to unresolved V genes, and the cause of the others is not known. The sample table shows about 20,000 clones, and under 95% are seen once. Of the sample, about three fifths falls within the top ten clones. The sample was CD4+ or CD8+ T cells sorted from blood, taken in a trial of the OX40 agonist ivuxolimab. The receptors were sampled from an adult with an advanced solid tumor such as melanoma, head and neck, liver or kidney cancer.

V usage is TRBV18 and J usage is TRBJ2-2; D gene ambiguous. CDR1 is KGHSH and CDR2 is LQKENI in the germline V gene. V was cut by 1 base and J by 0 bases, with 9 bases left in between. The CDR3 runs to 16 residues. This chain's CDR3 is CASSPLGFANTGELFF. CDR3 DNA: TGTGCCAGCTCACCACTGGGGTTCGCGAACACCGGGGAGCTGTTTTTT.

The table lists this clone with a count of one. The rearrangement joins TRBV5-5 to TRBJ2-7; D gene ambiguous. The CDR3 length is 14 residues. Germline values: CDR1 SGHKS, CDR2 YYEKEE (reference sequence). Trimming pared 3 bases from V and 0 bases from J, leaving 10 bases between. CDR3 in DNA: TGTGCCAGCAGCTCCGGCAGCCTCTCCTACGAGCAGTACTTC. Its protein is CASSSGSLSYEQYF.

J is TRBJ2-7 and V is TRBV10-3, with a possible D match to TRBD1 (6 bases). Looked up from germline, CDR1 is ENHRY and CDR2 is SYGVKD. This CDR3 comprises 11 residues. V was shortened by 7 bases and J by 3 bases, with 7 bases between the two germline ends. This CDR3 reads CAIKDSYEQYF. The CDR3 nucleotides read TGTGCCATCAAGGACAGCTACGAGCAGTACTTC.

The chain carries TRBV2 and TRBJ2-1, with 16 bases that match TRBD2. Germline V gives CDR1 SNHLY, CDR2 FYNNEI. The CDR3 spans 17 residues. J lost 4 bases, V lost 2 bases, and 2 bases had no gene match. CDR3 residues: CASSEPGLAGGYNEQFF. In DNA, the CDR3 is TGTGCCAGCAGTGAACCGGGACTAGCGGGGGGGTACAATGAGCAGTTCTTC.

The chain combines TRBV7-6 with TRBJ2-5; 9 nucleotides match TRBD1. V trimming: 4 bases; J trimming: 3 bases; junction bases outside the gene matches: 6. The CDR3 runs to 15 residues. Germline CDR1 SGHVS, CDR2 FNYEAQ. The CDR3 protein is CASSSRQGDEETQYF. In DNA, the CDR3 is TGTGCCAGCAGCTCCCGACAGGGGGACGAAGAGACCCAGTACTTC. The complete variable domain, with remaining parts taken from reference TRBV7-6 and TRBJ2-5, reads GAGVSQSPRYKVTKRGQDVALRCDPISGHVSLYWYRQALGQGPEFLTYFNYEAQQDKSGLPNDRFSAERPEGSISTLTIQRTEQRDSAMYRCASSSRQGDEETQYFGPGTRLLVL.

The rearrangement links TRBV2 to TRBJ1-6; D is unresolved. Looked up from germline, CDR1 is SNHLY and CDR2 is FYNNEI. CDR3 length equals 18 residues. Trimming pared 2 bases from V and 0 bases from J, leaving 14 bases between. The CDR3 sequence: CASSEWRQLSSYNSPLHF. In DNA, the CDR3 is TGTGCCAGCAGTGAATGGCGGCAGCTGAGCTCCTATAATTCACCCCTCCACTTT.

This chain joins TRBV27 and TRBJ1-2, with no clear D. Deletions cut 0 bases from V and 2 bases from J, with 7 bases between. Looked up from germline, CDR1 is MNHEY and CDR2 is SMNVEV (reference sequence). This CDR3 region has 14 residues. The DNA for the CDR3 is TGTGCCAGCAGTTTATCCGTTGTCAACTATGGCTACACCTTC. As protein: CASSLSVVNYGYTF.

The chain is built from TRBV27 and TRBJ2-3; no clear D gene. CDR3 length: 13 residues. V lost 6 bases and J lost 6, with 13 bases in between. Germline V gene lookup returns CDR1 MNHEY and CDR2 SMNVEV (reference sequence). CDR3 sequence reads: CASSRPNYDTQYF. The CDR3 DNA follows: TGTGCCAGCAGCCGACCTAACTACGATACGCAGTATTTT.

The CDR3 DNA sequence: TGTGCCAGCAGTGACGGGACAGGGGTCAGGTACGAGCAGTACTTC. Amino acid sequence: CASSDGTGVRYEQYF. This sequence joins TRBV2 and TRBJ2-7, with 10 bases aligning to TRBD1. The CDR3 extends over 15 amino acids. Germline V gives CDR1 SNHLY, CDR2 FYNNEI. V shed 3 bases, J shed 4 bases, and the junction held 6 bases outside the gene matches.

The rearrangement links TRBV7-6 to TRBJ2-5; D is unresolved. CDR3 length: 15 residues. V lost 5 bases and J 1 base, leaving 14 bases between the germline ends. The germline V gene encodes CDR1 SGHVS and CDR2 FNYEAQ. The DNA of the CDR3 is TGTGCCAGCAGCCGTGCCCACAGCCCCCAAGAGACCCAGTACTTC. Encoded protein: CASSRAHSPQETQYF.

The gene calls are TRBV6-5 and TRBJ2-5; weak D call: TRBD1 (6 bases). V was shortened by 6 bases and J by 2 bases, with 10 bases between the two germline ends. This CDR3 spans 13 amino acids. Germline CDR1 and CDR2: MNHEY and SVGAGI. CDR3 amino acids: CASRPGTQETQYF. The CDR3, as DNA: TGTGCCAGCAGACCCGGGACACAAGAGACCCAGTACTTC.

V is TRBV5-4 and J is TRBJ2-1, with 8 positions matching TRBD2. The CDR3 contains 16 residues. Germline V gene lookup returns CDR1 SGHNT and CDR2 YYREEE (reference sequence). Germline trimming cut 2 bases from V and 2 bases from J; bases unmatched to any gene: 6. CDR3 sequence reads: CASSFFGGGTYNEQFF. The CDR3 DNA reads TGTGCCAGCAGCTTCTTTGGCGGGGGGACCTACAATGAGCAGTTCTTC.

The chain couples TRBV7-9 to TRBJ1-1; 12 bases fit TRBD1. CDR3 length: 15 residues. Trimming at V came to 5 bases and at J to 6 bases, leaving 7 bases not matched to a gene. Per the germline V gene, CDR1 is SEHNR and CDR2 is FQNEAQ (reference sequence). The CDR3 DNA reads as TGTGCCAGCAGCACCTCGGGACAGGGGGCATCTGAAGCTTTCTTT. It specifies CASSTSGQGASEAFF.

The J gene is TRBJ1-1, the V gene TRBV5-4; no reliable D call. CDR1 SGHNT and CDR2 YYREEE come from the germline V gene (reference sequence). V shed 4 bases and J shed 1 base, with 14 bases lying between them. This CDR3 is built from 15 residues. The CDR3 bases are TGTGCCAGCAGCCCTGGCCCCCCAGGGAACACTGAAGCTTTCTTT. Amino acid sequence: CASSPGPPGNTEAFF.

The V call is TRBV19, the J call TRBJ1-4; D ambiguous. Trimming shortened V by 2 bases and J by 8 bases, and 6 bases separated the two germline ends. Germline V gives CDR1 LNHDA, CDR2 SQIVND (reference sequence). This CDR3 spans 12 amino acids. The DNA for the CDR3 is TGTGCCAGTAGTATATTCTCCGAAAAACTGTTTTTT. This sequence encodes CASSIFSEKLFF.

The V call is TRBV11-2, the J call TRBJ2-3; 7 bases align to TRBD2. V gave up 1 base and J gave up 4 bases; unmatched junction bases: 8. This CDR3 is 16 amino acids long. Germline V gene lookup returns CDR1 SGHAT and CDR2 FQNNGV. The DNA for the CDR3 is TGTGCCAGCAGCTTAGTGAGCGGGGTCGAGGCAGATACGCAGTATTTT. Its translation is CASSLVSGVEADTQYF.

The gene calls are TRBV6-1 and TRBJ2-7; D might be TRBD1 (6 bases). The germline V gene encodes CDR1 MNHNS and CDR2 SASEGT. The CDR3 length is 15 residues. Trimming took off 1 base at V and 6 bases at J, with 16 bases between the two ends. The CDR3 region has the DNA TGTGCCAGCAGTGAAGGGACAGCCCTCTTTCTCGAGCAGTACTTC. This codes for CASSEGTALFLEQYF.

This chain links TRBV21-1 with TRBJ1-2; the table gives TRBD1 as D, unverified against the DNA. TRBV21-1 constitutes a pseudogene. The CDR3 has 15 amino acids. The CDR3 region has the DNA TGTGCCAGCACCTCAAACTACAGGGGAAGAGATGGCTACACCTTC. Translating gives CASTSNYRGRDGYTF.

The chain has TRBV13 and TRBJ2-2, with 10 positions matching TRBD2. CDR3 length: 16 amino acids. From germline, CDR1 is PRHDT and CDR2 FYEKMQ (reference sequence). V dropped 0 bases and J dropped 3; count of bases not matched to a gene: 1. DNA for the CDR3: TGTGCCAGCAGCTTAGGACTAGCGGGATACACCGGGGAGCTGTTTTTT. It yields the protein CASSLGLAGYTGELFF. Filled out from reference TRBV13 and TRBJ2-2, the complete variable domain reads AAGVIQSPRHLIKEKRETATLKCYPIPRHDTVYWYQQGPGQDPQFLISFYEKMQSDKGSIPDRFSAQQFSDYHSELNMSSLELGDSALYFCASSLGLAGYTGELFFGEGSRLTVL.

The chain joins TRBV11-3 to TRBJ2-1, with D perhaps TRBD1 (5 bases). CDR1 and CDR2 from the germline V gene are SGHNT and YENEEA. The V gene lost 1 base and the J gene lost 0 bases, with 13 bases spanning the gap. The CDR3 totals 17 residues. CDR3 DNA: TGTGCCAGCAGCTTAGGTGGACACGGCATCTCCTACAATGAGCAGTTCTTC. This translates into CASSLGGHGISYNEQFF.

This rearrangement joins TRBV10-3 to TRBJ2-1; D might be TRBD2 (6 bases). Germline CDR1 ENHRY, CDR2 SYGVKD. V shed 6 bases and J shed 7 bases, with 16 bases lying between them. The CDR3 runs to 14 residues. The DNA for the CDR3 is TGTGCCATCAGGGATCCGGGAGAGGGGAATGAGCAGTTCTTC. It yields the protein CAIRDPGEGNEQFF.

This clone was seen a handful of times. The chain joins TRBV7-9 to TRBJ2-1; no reliable D call. Trimming shortened V by 5 bases and J by 8 bases, and 13 bases separated the two germline ends. The CDR3 loop spans 13 amino acids. Germline CDR1 SEHNR, CDR2 FQNEAQ (reference sequence). The CDR3 sequence is CASSPPYVDEQFF. The CDR3 DNA reads as TGTGCCAGCAGCCCCCCGTACGTCGATGAGCAGTTCTTC.

This sequence joins TRBV30 and TRBJ2-2; 9 nucleotides line up with TRBD2. The CDR3 is 15 residues long. Germline CDR1 GTSNPN, CDR2 SVGIG (reference sequence). V was pared by 4 bases and J by 0 bases, with 3 bases of the junction left unmatched. In DNA form, the CDR3 reads TGTGCCTGGACTAGCGGGGCTTCGAACACCGGGGAGCTGTTTTTT. Protein sequence: CAWTSGASNTGELFF.

The chain is built from TRBV30 and TRBJ1-6; D is unclear. The V end was cut by 5 bases, the J end by 10 bases, with 12 bases between. This CDR3 spans 12 amino acids. Germline lookup yields CDR1 GTSNPN and CDR2 SVGIG (reference sequence). In DNA, the CDR3 is TGTGCCTGGTGTACCGTTCGGTCACCCCTCCACTTT. It yields the protein CAWCTVRSPLHF.

In this sample, this clone turned up once. This chain links TRBV5-6 with TRBJ1-1, with 8 bases lining up with TRBD1. The CDR3 runs to 14 residues. CDR1 SGHDT and CDR2 YYEEEE come from the germline V gene. J was trimmed by 3 bases and V by 2 bases; bases with no gene match: 3. The CDR3, as DNA: TGTGCCAGCAGCTTAGGGACAGGAGACACTGAAGCTTTCTTT. This gives the protein CASSLGTGDTEAFF.

The chain joins TRBV29-1 to TRBJ2-1; 10 nucleotides line up with TRBD1. Germline CDR1 reads SQVTM; CDR2 reads ANQGSEA. This CDR3 comprises 15 residues. V dropped 6 bases and J dropped 4; count of bases not matched to a gene: 9. CDR3 DNA sequence: TGCAGCGTGGCCCGACAGGGGGCGCGGTACAATGAGCAGTTCTTC. As protein: CSVARQGARYNEQFF.

This chain links TRBV5-5 with TRBJ2-7, with D unclear. The V and J ends lost 3 bases and 0 bases respectively, with 10 bases between them. This CDR3 has 14 residues. From germline, CDR1 is SGHKS and CDR2 YYEKEE (reference sequence). CDR3 DNA sequence: TGTGCCAGCAGCTACTGGACGGACTCCTACGAGCAGTACTTC. Amino acids: CASSYWTDSYEQYF.